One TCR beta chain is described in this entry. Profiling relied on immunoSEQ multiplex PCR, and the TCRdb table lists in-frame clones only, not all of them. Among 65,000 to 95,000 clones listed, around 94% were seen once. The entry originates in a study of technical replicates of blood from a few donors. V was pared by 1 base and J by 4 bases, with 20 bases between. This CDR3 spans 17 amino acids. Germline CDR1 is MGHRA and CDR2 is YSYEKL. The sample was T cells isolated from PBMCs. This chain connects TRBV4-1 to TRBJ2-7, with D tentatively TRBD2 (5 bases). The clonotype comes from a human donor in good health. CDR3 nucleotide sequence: TGCGCCAGCAGCCAAGTACTTCAGCGGTCCACCGGGTACGAGCAGTACTTC. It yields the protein CASSQVLQRSTGYEQYF.